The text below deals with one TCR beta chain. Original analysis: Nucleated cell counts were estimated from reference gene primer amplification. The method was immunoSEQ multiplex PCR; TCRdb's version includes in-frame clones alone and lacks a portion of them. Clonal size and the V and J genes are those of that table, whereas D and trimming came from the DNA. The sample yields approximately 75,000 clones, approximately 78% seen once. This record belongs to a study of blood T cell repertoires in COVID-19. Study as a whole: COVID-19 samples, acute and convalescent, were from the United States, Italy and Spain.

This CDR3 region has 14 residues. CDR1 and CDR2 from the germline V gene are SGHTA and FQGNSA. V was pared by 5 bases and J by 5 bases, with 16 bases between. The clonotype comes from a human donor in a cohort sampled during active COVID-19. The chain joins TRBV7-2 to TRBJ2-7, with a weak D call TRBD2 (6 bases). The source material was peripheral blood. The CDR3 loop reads CASSLEGKRDEQYF. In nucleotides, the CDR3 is TGTGCCAGCAGCCTGGAGGGGAAACGAGACGAGCAGTACTTC.